This T cell receptor beta chain emerged from a study of blood T cell repertoires in COVID-19. In the study overall: Specimens from acute and convalescent COVID-19 originated in the United States, Italy and Spain. T cells, B-cell-depleted T cells, or PBMCs provided the cDNA or gDNA that served as material.

The CDR3 has 15 amino acids. V shed 0 bases and J 0 bases; nucleotides not matched to a gene: 2. Germline loops: CDR1 SGHRS, CDR2 YFSETQ. A remark on this clone: The sample carries other DNA sequences with the same CDR3.

In the study's own analysis: Nucleated cell counts were estimated from reference gene primer amplification. Repertoires were generated with immunoSEQ multiplex PCR, while TCRdb's copy carries only in-frame clones and drops some. That table supplies the V and J calls and clone size; D and trimming were determined from the DNA. The profile covers some 68,000 clones, with 70% to 90% appearing a single time and 3.5% to 4.5% taken by the ten largest. This chain connects TRBV5-1 to TRBJ1-2; 7 bases agree with TRBD1. This receptor was obtained from a man aged 45 to 65 with active COVID-19. The sample taken for sequencing was peripheral blood. The CDR3 protein is CASSLGGTANYGYTF. The DNA of the CDR3 is TGCGCCAGCAGCTTGGGTGGGACAGCTAACTATGGCTACACCTTC.